The 12 T cell receptor beta chains below come from one sample, sequenced in a study of identifying expanded T cells in peripheral blood. Repertoires were generated with immunoSEQ multiplex PCR, while TCRdb's copy carries only in-frame clones and drops some. This repertoire shows about 82,000 clones, roughly 89% found once; its top ten account for roughly 7%. The material sequenced was blood. These receptors all come from a person aged 18-70 years in good health.

This clone has a handful of counts. This chain uses TRBV7-2 with TRBJ1-5; D not resolved. V lost 4 bases and J lost 3, with 7 bases in between. Germline CDR1 is SGHTA and CDR2 is FQGNSA. CDR3 length equals 13 residues. As DNA, the CDR3 is TGTGCCAGCAGCTCGGCCCCCAATCAGCCCCAGCATTTT. This gives the protein CASSSAPNQPQHF.

The chain has TRBV30 and TRBJ1-1; no reliable D call. With 4 bases removed from V and 3 bases from J, the gap between germline ends came to 9 bases. The germline gives CDR1 GTSNPN, CDR2 SVGIG (reference sequence). The CDR3 runs to 12 residues. The CDR3 spells CAWTREYTEAFF. Written as DNA, the CDR3 is TGTGCCTGGACACGAGAATACACTGAAGCTTTCTTT. The full variable domain, completed using reference TRBV30 and TRBJ1-1, is SQTIHQWPATLVQPVGSPLSLECTVEGTSNPNLYWYRQAAGRGLQLLFYSVGIGQISSEVPQNLSASRPQDRQFILSSKKLLLSDSGFYLCAWTREYTEAFFGQGTRLTVV.

The V gene is TRBV4-1, the J gene TRBJ2-7; D perhaps matches TRBD1 (6 bases). CDR3 length: 13 amino acids. Germline assignment: CDR1 MGHRA and CDR2 YSYEKL. V was trimmed by 8 bases and J by 5 bases, leaving 16 bases between them. Written as DNA, the CDR3 is TGCGCCAGCGGGGAAGGGGGTGTTAACGAGCAGTACTTC. It codes for CASGEGGVNEQYF.

V usage is TRBV10-3 and J usage is TRBJ1-1; TRBD1 is a possible D gene (5 bases). V was pared by 2 bases and J by 3 bases, with 19 bases between. CDR1 and CDR2 from the germline V gene are ENHRY and SYGVKD. The CDR3 spans 17 residues. This chain's CDR3 is CAISEPSAGIIDTEAFF. For the CDR3, the DNA is TGTGCCATCAGTGAGCCCAGCGCAGGGATAATCGACACTGAAGCTTTCTTT.

V and J are TRBV6-1 and TRBJ1-6; D gene ambiguous. V lost 8 bases to trimming and J lost 5 bases, with 16 bases between them. The V gene's germline CDR1 is MNHNS and CDR2 SASEGT. The CDR3 has 15 amino acids. CDR3 sequence: CASGKDAPHNSPLHF. CDR3 bases: TGTGCCAGCGGGAAGGATGCCCCCCATAATTCACCCCTCCACTTT.

The chain combines TRBV19 with TRBJ2-7, with D possibly matching TRBD2 (5 bases). V was cut by 4 bases and J by 5 bases, with 15 bases left in between. The CDR3 is 14 amino acids. Germline CDR1 and CDR2: LNHDA and SQIVND (reference sequence). CDR3 protein: CASSTTPGNNEQYF. The CDR3 nucleotides are TGTGCCAGTAGTACAACGCCCGGGAACAACGAGCAGTACTTC.

The chain links TRBV25-1 to TRBJ2-5; D is unresolved. V lost 1 base and J lost 5, with 17 bases in between. Germline CDR1 is MGHDK and CDR2 is SYGVNS. The CDR3 is 16 residues long. CDR3 in DNA: TGTGCCAGCAGTGAATCTTCGACTCTCGAGCTGGAGACCCAGTACTTC. Its protein is CASSESSTLELETQYF.

This chain joins TRBV9 and TRBJ1-2; D call uncertain. Between the trimmed V and J ends, which lost 0 bases and 8 bases, there was a span of 8 bases. CDR1 is SGDLS and CDR2 is YYNGEE in the germline V gene. There are 12 residues in the CDR3. CDR3 region: CASSVVAGGYTF. The CDR3 DNA reads TGTGCCAGCAGCGTAGTGGCAGGCGGCTACACCTTC.

The J gene is TRBJ2-7, the V gene TRBV14; 7 bases agree with TRBD2. The CDR3 covers 15 residues. The V gene end was trimmed by 0 bases and the J gene end by 5 bases; junction bases not matched to a gene: 7. In germline, CDR1 is SGHDN, CDR2 FVKESK. DNA of the CDR3: TGTGCCAGCAGCCAAGAAGCGGGGAGGGCCCACGAGCAGTACTTC. Its translation: CASSQEAGRAHEQYF.

This sequence joins TRBV4-2 and TRBJ2-3; D is uncertain. The CDR3 consists of 13 residues. V shed 3 bases and J shed 2 bases, with 6 bases lying between them. From germline, CDR1 is LGHNA and CDR2 YNFKEQ. The CDR3 nucleotides read TGTGCCAGCAGCCACGACCACACAGATACGCAGTATTTT. As protein: CASSHDHTDTQYF.

With regard to this clone: The DNA is omitted, as the CDR3 cannot be located on it reliably, and the CDR3 follows TCRdb's listing. The chain employs TRBV2 and TRBJ1-4. Germline-derived CDR1 and CDR2 are SNHLY and FYNNEI. The CDR3 has 14 residues if both end residues are counted. The CDR3 spells CASSSSGTNEKLFF.

V and J are TRBV6-1 and TRBJ1-1; 8 nucleotides align to TRBD1. Looked up from germline, CDR1 is MNHNS and CDR2 is SASEGT. This CDR3 is 13 amino acids long. The V and J ends lost 0 bases and 11 bases, in that order; junction bases with no gene match: 5. CDR3 nucleotide sequence: TGTGCCAGCAGTGAAGCTCGGACAGGGTTGGCTTTCTTT. Encoded protein: CASSEARTGLAFF.